The 24 T cell receptor beta chains below all came from one sample that was sequenced in a study of blood T cell repertoires in COVID-19. Profiling relied on immunoSEQ multiplex PCR, and the TCRdb table lists in-frame clones only, not all of them. The sample yields 200,000 to 250,000 clones, roughly 79% seen once. Sequencing input: peripheral blood. These receptors all stem from a woman aged 80 or over with COVID-19, enrolled during active disease.

The chain uses TRBV18 and TRBJ2-2, with unresolved D. CDR1 and CDR2 from the germline V gene are KGHSH and LQKENI. V dropped 6 bases and J dropped 1 base, with 12 bases sitting between them. This CDR3 comprises 15 residues. The CDR3 DNA follows: TGTGCCAGCTCCCCCGGGTACGGGAACACCGGGGAGCTGTTTTTT. It is translated as CASSPGYGNTGELFF.

J is TRBJ1-1 and V is TRBV19; perhaps TRBD1 as D (5 bases). Between the trimmed V and J ends, which lost 7 bases and 4 bases, there was a span of 19 bases. Germline V gene sequence: CDR1 LNHDA, CDR2 SQIVND (reference sequence). This CDR3 has 15 residues. The CDR3 is CASTPRAGGGTEAFF. CDR3 nucleotides: TGTGCCAGTACCCCTAGGGCTGGGGGGGGCACTGAAGCTTTCTTT.

The chain couples TRBV6-5 to TRBJ1-6, with 8 nucleotides matching TRBD1. The junction had 7 bases not matched to a gene; V was cut back by 6 bases and J by 6 bases. Looked up from germline, CDR1 is MNHEY and CDR2 is SVGAGI. The CDR3 spans 15 residues. The CDR3 reads CASSDRGQFNSPLHF. DNA of the CDR3: TGTGCCAGCAGCGACAGGGGTCAATTTAATTCACCCCTCCACTTT.

This clone was seen just once. The sample contains more than one DNA sequence encoding this CDR3. This sequence joins TRBV5-1 and TRBJ2-5; 11 nucleotides line up with TRBD2. This CDR3 has 15 amino acids. Germline CDR1 is SGHRS and CDR2 is YFSETQ. With V trimmed by 3 bases and J by 2 bases, 3 bases remained unmatched. CDR3 coding DNA: TGCGCCAGCAGCTCACGACTAGCGGGGCAAGAGACCCAGTACTTC. The encoded protein is CASSSRLAGQETQYF.

This chain connects TRBV6-5 to TRBJ1-6; D gene ambiguous. The CDR3 runs to 12 residues. V lost 5 bases, J lost 8 bases, and 7 bases lay in between. The germline V gene has CDR1 MNHEY and CDR2 SVGAGI. The CDR3 DNA reads TGTGCCAGCAGTCCACTTCATTCACCCCTCCACTTT. It yields the protein CASSPLHSPLHF.

This rearrangement joins TRBV6-2 or TRBV6-3 to TRBJ2-1; 8 nucleotides match TRBD2. Looked up from germline, CDR1 is MNHEY and CDR2 is SVGEGT. V gave up 2 bases and J gave up 3 bases; unmatched junction bases: 6. This CDR3 is 16 amino acids long. This CDR3 reads CASSYIAGGGYNEQFF. CDR3 nucleotide sequence: TGTGCCAGCAGTTACATTGCGGGAGGTGGCTACAATGAGCAGTTCTTC.

This clone was recorded once. The chain is built from TRBV25-1 and TRBJ1-4, with 9 bases lining up with TRBD1. The germline gives CDR1 MGHDK, CDR2 SYGVNS. Germline trimming cut 4 bases from V and 7 bases from J; bases unmatched to any gene: 7. The CDR3 totals 15 residues. CDR3 sequence: CASSAHRQGGEKLFF. DNA of the CDR3: TGTGCCAGCAGTGCCCACAGACAGGGGGGTGAAAAACTGTTTTTT.

In nucleotides, the CDR3 is TGTGCCAGCAGTTACGCGGACAGATCTTCACCCCTCCACTTT. This sequence encodes CASSYADRSSPLHF. The J gene is TRBJ1-6, the V gene TRBV6-5, with D possibly matching TRBD1 (6 bases). CDR1 and CDR2 from the germline V gene are MNHEY and SVGAGI. Trimming removed 2 bases from V and 9 bases from J, with 11 bases in between. CDR3 length: 14 amino acids.

In its sample, this clone was seen once. The chain carries TRBV5-6 and TRBJ2-7; TRBD1 matches 8 bases. Trimming cost V 4 bases and J 1 base; bases outside gene matches: 16. This CDR3 region has 18 residues. Germline loops: CDR1 SGHDT, CDR2 YYEEEE. CDR3 bases: TGTGCCAGCAGCGCCAGGGGGCTAGGAGAGACTCTTTCCTACGAGCAGTACTTC. Its protein product is CASSARGLGETLSYEQYF.

A remark on this clone: Different DNA sequences within this sample yield the same CDR3. The chain is built from TRBV13 and TRBJ2-7, with 10 bases lining up with TRBD2. Germline lookup yields CDR1 PRHDT and CDR2 FYEKMQ (reference sequence). The ends lost 3 bases at V and 6 bases at J; junction bases unmatched: 8. This CDR3 has 15 residues. CDR3 sequence: CASSFGLAGGGEQYF. DNA of the CDR3: TGTGCCAGCAGCTTTGGGTTAGCGGGAGGTGGCGAGCAGTACTTC.

This chain uses TRBV7-2 with TRBJ2-1; D might be TRBD2 (5 bases). V lost 5 bases and J lost 7, with 12 bases in between. Per germline, CDR1 SGHTA and CDR2 FQGNSA. The CDR3 consists of 13 residues. In DNA form, the CDR3 reads TGTGCCAGCAGCGCCCACAGCGGAAATGAGCAGTTCTTC. Translating gives CASSAHSGNEQFF.

This clone was seen a single time. The rearrangement links TRBV18 to TRBJ1-2; the D gene is possibly TRBD1 (5 bases). In germline, CDR1 is KGHSH, CDR2 LQKENI. V gave up 3 bases and J gave up 2 bases, with 13 bases separating them. The CDR3 runs 15 residues. CDR3 sequence reads: CASSPPGRVNYGYTF. CDR3 bases: TGTGCCAGCTCACCGCCCGGCAGGGTAAACTATGGCTACACCTTC. The full variable domain, completed using reference TRBV18 and TRBJ1-2, is NAGVMQNPRHLVRRRGQEARLRCSPMKGHSHVYWYRQLPEEGLKFMVYLQKENIIDESGMPKERFSAEFPKEGPSILRIQQVVRGDSAAYFCASSPPGRVNYGYTFGSGTRLTVV.

The rearrangement joins TRBV11-2 to TRBJ2-5; D is perhaps TRBD2 (5 bases). CDR3 length: 16 amino acids. V lost 3 bases to trimming and J lost 0 bases, with 14 bases between them. Looked up from germline, CDR1 is SGHAT and CDR2 is FQNNGV. The CDR3, as DNA: TGTGCCAGCAGCTTCCGGAGGATGACGTACCAAGAGACCCAGTACTTC. Its protein product is CASSFRRMTYQETQYF.

The V gene is TRBV7-9, the J gene TRBJ2-1, with 12 bases matching TRBD2. CDR1 and CDR2 from the germline V gene are SEHNR and FQNEAQ (reference sequence). The CDR3 has 15 amino acids. The J segment lost 7 bases and the V segment lost 6 bases, leaving 7 bases of the junction unmatched. The CDR3 reads CASRPTSGSGNEQFF. The CDR3 DNA reads TGTGCCAGCAGACCGACTAGCGGGAGCGGTAATGAGCAGTTCTTC.

This clone has just one count. V is TRBV5-1 and J is TRBJ2-5; D might be TRBD2 (5 bases). CDR3 length: 14 residues. Germline loops: CDR1 SGHRS, CDR2 YFSETQ. Trimming removed 0 bases from V and 3 bases from J, with 9 bases in between. DNA of the CDR3: TGCGCCAGCAGCTTGGCACTAGTCGAAGAGACCCAGTACTTC. It translates to CASSLALVEETQYF.

CDR3 coding DNA: TGCGCCAGCAGGAAACAGGGGACCACAGATACGCAGTATTTT. This sequence encodes CASRKQGTTDTQYF. The rearrangement uses TRBV5-1 and TRBJ2-3; 7 bases align to TRBD1. This CDR3 has 14 residues. The V and J ends lost 5 bases and 2 bases, in that order; junction bases with no gene match: 5. The V gene's germline CDR1 is SGHRS and CDR2 YFSETQ.

This clone was observed a single time. This chain links TRBV9 with TRBJ1-1; 7 nucleotides align to TRBD1. V lost 5 bases, J lost 5 bases, and 6 bases stayed unmatched. CDR1 and CDR2 from the germline V gene are SGDLS and YYNGEE. This CDR3 spans 13 amino acids. In DNA, the CDR3 is TGTGCCAGCAGTGGACAGGTTTATACTGAAGCTTTCTTT. As protein: CASSGQVYTEAFF. Based on the CDR3 plus reference TRBV9 and TRBJ1-1, the full variable domain is DSGVTQTPKHLITATGQRVTLRCSPRSGDLSVYWYQQSLDQGLQFLIQYYNGEERAKGNILERFSAQQFPDLHSELNLSSLELGDSALYFCASSGQVYTEAFFGQGTRLTVV.

J is TRBJ1-1 and V is TRBV5-1; TRBD1 matches 9 bases. Losses at the gene ends were 0 bases for V and 4 bases for J; bases not matched to a gene: 7. The CDR3 is 16 residues long. Germline V gives CDR1 SGHRS, CDR2 YFSETQ. CDR3 loop: CASSLGTGTGSTEAFF. The CDR3 nucleotides are TGCGCCAGCAGCTTGGGTACGGGGACAGGGAGCACTGAAGCTTTCTTT.

V usage is TRBV19 and J usage is TRBJ1-4, with D tentatively TRBD1 (6 bases). CDR3 length: 15 amino acids. V shed 5 bases and J shed 0 bases, with 10 bases lying between them. From germline, CDR1 is LNHDA and CDR2 SQIVND (reference sequence). CDR3 in amino acids: CASSLGTSTNEKLFF. As DNA, the CDR3 is TGTGCCAGTAGTCTCGGGACATCAACTAATGAAAAACTGTTTTTT.

This clone was seen once. V and J are TRBV3-1 (or the pseudogene TRBV3-2) and TRBJ2-1, with 9 bases fitting TRBD2. CDR1 is LGHDT, CDR2 YNNKEL, per germline (reference sequence). V trimming: 1 base; J trimming: 7 bases; junction bases outside the gene matches: 8. CDR3 size: 16 residues. The CDR3 reads CASSQASLTSGNEQFF. In DNA form, the CDR3 reads TGTGCCAGCAGCCAAGCTTCCTTGACTAGCGGAAATGAGCAGTTCTTC.

This clone was seen only a few times. V and J are TRBV10-3 and TRBJ2-3, with D tentatively TRBD2 (6 bases). Germline V CDR1 and CDR2: ENHRY, SYGVKD. The V end lost 6 bases, the J end lost 0 bases, and 10 bases lay between the germline ends. The length of the CDR3 is 14 residues. CDR3 region: CAISTGLSTDTQYF. As DNA, the CDR3 is TGTGCCATCAGCACGGGACTGAGCACAGATACGCAGTATTTT.

This rearrangement joins TRBV9 to TRBJ2-3, with D perhaps TRBD2 (6 bases). The germline V and J ends were trimmed by 1 base and 1 base, with 16 bases remaining between them. The CDR3 extends over 17 amino acids. CDR1 and CDR2 from the germline V gene are SGDLS and YYNGEE. CDR3 DNA sequence: TGTGCCAGCAGCGTATCCCTAGTAGGAGGGGGCACAGATACGCAGTATTTT. Amino acid sequence: CASSVSLVGGGTDTQYF. Using reference TRBV9 and TRBJ2-3 for the parts outside the CDR3, the full variable domain is DSGVTQTPKHLITATGQRVTLRCSPRSGDLSVYWYQQSLDQGLQFLIQYYNGEERAKGNILERFSAQQFPDLHSELNLSSLELGDSALYFCASSVSLVGGGTDTQYFGPGTRLTVL.

A few counts support this clone. This chain connects TRBV14 to TRBJ2-5, with 7 bases matching TRBD2. V shed 1 base, J shed 1 base, and the junction held 6 bases outside the gene matches. Germline V gene sequence: CDR1 SGHDN, CDR2 FVKESK. The CDR3 consists of 16 residues. CDR3 region: CASSQATSRFQETQYF. The CDR3 DNA is TGTGCCAGCAGCCAAGCGACTAGCAGATTCCAAGAGACCCAGTACTTC.

The chain is built from TRBV5-1 and TRBJ2-3, with 13 bases matching TRBD2. V was clipped by 2 bases and J by 6 bases; unmatched bases: 12. CDR1 and CDR2 (germline): SGHRS, YFSETQ. The CDR3 loop spans 18 amino acids. CDR3 DNA: TGCGCCAGCAGCTTCGGGACTAGCGGGATCTACAACGAGGATACGCAGTATTTT. This gives the protein CASSFGTSGIYNEDTQYF.